These 29 T cell receptor beta chains were all obtained from the same sample, sequenced in a study of blood T cells in healthy people across ages. Using a J-beta primer mix together with a sample-barcoded 5' primer, a second PCR was run for about 6 to 12 cycles. From the 5' RACE reads, TCRdb called clonotypes with MiXCR, one entry per CDR3 protein. The sample records about 800,000 distinct CDR3 sequences, roughly 25% being singletons. These data were likewise used in another study, on T cells of mothers and their children.

The specimen sequenced was blood. The receptors here all came from a boy between 10 and 17 years old in good health.

This chain connects TRBV7-9 to TRBJ2-1; TRBD2 agrees at 7 bases. Losses at the gene ends were 6 bases for V and 0 bases for J; bases not matched to a gene: 5. The CDR3 runs to 15 residues. Germline CDR1 and CDR2: SEHNR and FQNEAQ (reference sequence). This chain's CDR3 is CASSKAGSSYNEQFF. The DNA for the CDR3 is TGTGCCAGCAGTAAAGCGGGGAGCTCCTACAATGAGCAGTTCTTC.

The chain combines TRBV5-1 with TRBJ2-1; D could derive from TRBD1 or TRBD2 (5 bases each). The J call may be mistaken, given a closer DNA end match to TRBJ2-7. The CDR3 consists of 15 residues. Germline CDR1 reads SGHRS; CDR2 reads YFSETQ. In DNA form, the CDR3 reads TGCGCCAGCAGCCTCGTAGGGACGATGAACTACGAGCAGTACTTC. It encodes CASSLVGTMNYEQYF.

The V call is TRBV7-9, the J call TRBJ2-5; D is uncertain. The J call is doubtful: the DNA matches TRBJ2-7 better. CDR1 SEHNR and CDR2 FQNEAQ come from the germline V gene (reference sequence). This CDR3 contains 15 residues. The CDR3 DNA is TGTGCCAGCAGCTTATTCAAATCCTTCCCGTACGAGCAGTACTTC. This gives the protein CASSLFKSFPYEQYF.

This clonotype was counted only a few times. The chain has TRBV28 and TRBJ2-1; tentatively, D is TRBD1 or TRBD2 (5 bases each). The CDR3 runs 14 residues. The germline V gene has CDR1 MDHEN and CDR2 SYDVKM. V was pared by 8 bases and J by 9 bases, with 20 bases between. CDR3 DNA sequence: TGTGCCAGCGGGTCCGGGACGAGGGATCGTGAGCAGTTCTTC. Translating gives CASGSGTRDREQFF.

V is TRBV6-5 and J is TRBJ2-5, with a tentative D call TRBD1 (5 bases). Looked up from germline, CDR1 is MNHEY and CDR2 is SVGAGI. The V gene lost 2 bases and the J gene lost 1 base, with 14 bases spanning the gap. The CDR3 loop spans 16 amino acids. The CDR3 here is CASSYSYAGPQETQYF. The CDR3 nucleotides read TGTGCCAGCAGTTACAGCTATGCAGGGCCCCAAGAGACCCAGTACTTC.

V gene TRBV9 combines with J gene TRBJ1-2, with no clear D. The CDR3 has 13 residues. Germline V gene lookup returns CDR1 SGDLS and CDR2 YYNGEE. Trimming took off 0 bases at V and 7 bases at J, with 10 bases between the two ends. The CDR3 region is CASSVEQDGGYTF. The CDR3 DNA is TGTGCCAGCAGCGTAGAGCAGGATGGTGGCTACACCTTC.

V usage is TRBV7-2 and J usage is TRBJ2-7, with D possibly matching TRBD1 (5 bases). Between the trimmed V and J ends, which lost 5 bases and 1 base, there was a span of 15 bases. Germline assignment: CDR1 SGHTA and CDR2 FQGNSA. The CDR3 has 15 residues. CDR3 sequence (DNA): TGTGCCAGCAGCCGTGGAACAGGTACATCCTACGAGCAGTACTTC. Encoded protein: CASSRGTGTSYEQYF. Combining the CDR3 with reference TRBV7-2 and TRBJ2-7 gives the whole variable domain GAGVSQSPSNKVTEKGKDVELRCDPISGHTALYWYRQSLGQGLEFLIYFQGNSAPDKSGLPSDRFSAERTGGSVSTLTIQRTQQEDSAVYLCASSRGTGTSYEQYFGPGTRLTVT.

This clonotype has a handful of counts. V gene TRBV10-3 combines with J gene TRBJ1-1; 8 positions match TRBD1. Germline CDR1 reads ENHRY; CDR2 reads SYGVKD. V lost 3 bases and J lost 4; bases outside the gene matches: 1. The length of the CDR3 is 13 residues. DNA for the CDR3: TGTGCCATCAGTGAAGACAGGGGCACTGAAGCTTTCTTT. Its protein is CAISEDRGTEAFF.

This sequence joins TRBV28 and TRBJ2-7; a possible D gene is TRBD1 (5 bases). V was pared by 6 bases and J by 3 bases, with 12 bases between. CDR1 and CDR2 (germline): MDHEN, SYDVKM. The CDR3 totals 13 residues. This CDR3 reads CASSPYRIYEQYF. The CDR3 coding sequence is TGTGCCAGCAGCCCGTACAGGATCTACGAGCAGTACTTC.

This clonotype was detected ten times or more. The V gene is TRBV5-1, the J gene TRBJ2-5, with D uncertain. Germline loops: CDR1 SGHRS, CDR2 YFSETQ. Trimming took 5 bases from V and 3 from J, leaving 17 bases between them. The CDR3 length is 15 residues. The CDR3 reads CASSQIGKWEETQYF. CDR3 bases: TGCGCCAGCAGTCAGATAGGGAAGTGGGAAGAGACCCAGTACTTC.

This clonotype was seen repeatedly, ten times or more. The chain joins TRBV5-1 to TRBJ1-4; D uncertain. Trimming took 2 bases from V and 2 from J, leaving 7 bases between them. The CDR3 runs to 14 residues. CDR1 is SGHRS, CDR2 YFSETQ, per germline. The CDR3 bases are TGCGCCAGCAGCTTAGGCGACACTAATGAAAAACTGTTTTTT. Protein product: CASSLGDTNEKLFF.

This clonotype showed up just a few times. The chain recombines TRBV14 with TRBJ2-6; weak D call: TRBD2 (6 bases). V lost 1 base and J 3 bases, leaving 10 bases between the germline ends. The germline V gene has CDR1 SGHDN and CDR2 FVKESK. The CDR3 totals 16 residues. The CDR3 is CASSQVGGFGANVLTF. CDR3 DNA: TGTGCCAGCAGCCAAGTAGGAGGGTTTGGGGCCAACGTCCTGACTTTC. Looking up the rest from reference TRBV14 and TRBJ2-6 gives the full variable domain: EAGVTQFPSHSVIEKGQTVTLRCDPISGHDNLYWYRRVMGKEIKFLLHFVKESKQDESGMPNNRFLAERTGGTYSTLKVQPAELEDSGVYFCASSQVGGFGANVLTFGAGSRLTVL.

This clonotype was detected only a few times. CDR3 bases: TGTGCCAGCAGCTTAGGGACCATCTCGGGACACCCGCAAGAGACCCAGTACTTC. It is translated as CASSLGTISGHPQETQYF. The gene calls are TRBV7-3 and TRBJ2-5, with a weak D call TRBD1 (6 bases). From germline, CDR1 is SGHTA and CDR2 FQGTGA. V lost 2 bases and J 2 bases, leaving 21 bases between the germline ends. The CDR3 has 18 amino acids.

This clonotype was found a few times. The chain recombines TRBV9 with TRBJ2-3; TRBD1 matches 7 bases. V was pared by 3 bases and J by 5 bases, with 6 bases of the junction left unmatched. The CDR3 sequence is 14 residues long. Germline CDR1 is SGDLS and CDR2 is YYNGEE. The CDR3 reads CASSGRQGGDTQYF. The CDR3 DNA is TGTGCCAGCAGCGGACGACAGGGTGGAGATACGCAGTATTTT.

CDR3 sequence: CASSAEGWTGELFF. In DNA, the CDR3 is TGTGCCAGCAGTGCTGAGGGTTGGACCGGGGAGCTGTTTTTT. The chain couples TRBV6-4 to TRBJ2-2; TRBD2 might be the D (5 bases). Germline V gives CDR1 MRHNA, CDR2 SNTAGT. The CDR3 is 14 amino acids. V lost 4 bases and J 5 bases, leaving 11 bases between the germline ends.

The table lists this clonotype with a few counts. V and J are TRBV6-2 or TRBV6-3 and TRBJ2-5; D might be TRBD2 (6 bases). Gene TRBJ2-7 matches the end of the DNA better, so the J call may be wrong. Per germline, CDR1 MNHEY and CDR2 SVGEGT. The CDR3 is 15 amino acids. CDR3 region: CATVDAAGLSYEQYF. CDR3 nucleotides: TGTGCCACCGTTGACGCGGCGGGACTCTCCTACGAGCAGTACTTC.

This sequence joins TRBV5-1 and TRBJ2-7, with 8 bases identical to TRBD1. The CDR3 is made up of 15 amino acids. V shed 3 bases, J shed 5 bases, and the junction held 10 bases outside the gene matches. Germline CDR1 SGHRS, CDR2 YFSETQ. The CDR3 reads CASSSLGQGIDEQYF. The CDR3 nucleotides are TGCGCCAGCAGCTCCCTTGGACAGGGCATCGACGAGCAGTACTTC.

This clonotype showed up many times. The chain carries TRBV28 and TRBJ2-4; D unresolved. V lost 6 bases to trimming and J lost 7 bases, with 13 bases between them. The germline V gene has CDR1 MDHEN and CDR2 SYDVKM. This CDR3 is built from 13 residues. CDR3 residues: CASSSSHGNIQYF. CDR3 DNA: TGTGCCAGCAGCTCGAGTCATGGTAACATTCAGTACTTC.

The chain has TRBV5-1 and TRBJ2-5; D may be TRBD1 or TRBD2 (5 bases each). This CDR3 has 14 residues. Germline loops: CDR1 SGHRS, CDR2 YFSETQ. Trimming removed 5 bases from V and 1 base from J, with 12 bases in between. CDR3 in DNA: TGCGCCAGCAGGCCGGGACCAACCCAAGAGACCCAGTACTTC. This codes for CASRPGPTQETQYF.

The chain combines TRBV5-1 with TRBJ1-5; D is uncertain. CDR1 and CDR2 (germline): SGHRS, YFSETQ. This CDR3 spans 16 amino acids. Between the trimmed V and J ends, which lost 0 bases and 2 bases, there was a span of 12 bases. The CDR3, as DNA: TGCGCCAGCAGCTTGGGCCTTAATATGGGCAATCAGCCCCAGCATTTT. Translating it yields CASSLGLNMGNQPQHF.

The chain has TRBV10-2 and TRBJ2-1; D is unclear. Per the germline V gene, CDR1 is WSHSY and CDR2 is SAAADI. Trimming removed 3 bases from V and 2 bases from J, with 5 bases in between. The CDR3 totals 13 residues. CDR3 DNA sequence: TGCGCCAGCAGTGACTCTACCTACAATGAGCAGTTCTTC. It is translated as CASSDSTYNEQFF.

The CDR3 DNA sequence: TGTGCCATCAGTGAACAGGGGGCCGACGAGCAGTACTTC. Translated: CAISEQGADEQYF. J is TRBJ2-7 and V is TRBV10-3; 9 bases fit TRBD1. This CDR3 spans 13 amino acids. Unmatched junction bases numbered 2, after V lost 3 bases and J lost 5 bases. Germline V CDR1 and CDR2: ENHRY, SYGVKD.

This sequence joins TRBV12-3 or TRBV12-4 and TRBJ2-2; 9 bases are shared with TRBD1. V shed 5 bases and J 2 bases; nucleotides not matched to a gene: 3. The CDR3 is 15 residues long. The CDR3 sequence: CASSPTGGNTGELFF. In DNA, the CDR3 is TGTGCCAGCAGTCCCACAGGGGGCAACACCGGGGAGCTGTTTTTT.

The chain combines TRBV29-1 with TRBJ2-5, with 7 nucleotides matching TRBD1. With 3 bases clipped from V and 1 base from J, the junction kept 5 bases outside the gene matches. CDR3 length: 14 amino acids. CDR1 SQVTM and CDR2 ANQGSEA come from the germline V gene. CDR3 sequence reads: CSVDKTGSQETQYF. CDR3 DNA sequence: TGCAGCGTTGACAAGACAGGGTCCCAAGAGACCCAGTACTTC.

This clonotype occurred a few times. This rearrangement joins TRBV7-9 to TRBJ1-5; the D is unclear. This CDR3 is built from 15 residues. Germline CDR1 reads SEHNR; CDR2 reads FQNEAQ (reference sequence). Trimming removed 1 base from V and 0 bases from J, with 7 bases in between. CDR3 sequence reads: CASSLGGVSNQPQHF. The CDR3, as DNA: TGTGCCAGCAGCTTAGGTGGGGTTAGCAATCAGCCCCAGCATTTT. The whole variable domain, remainder taken from reference TRBV7-9 and TRBJ1-5, is DTGVSQNPRHKITKRGQNVTFRCDPISEHNRLYWYRQTLGQGPEFLTYFQNEAQLEKSRLLSDRFSAERPKGSFSTLEIQRTEQGDSAMYLCASSLGGVSNQPQHFGDGTRLSIL.

This clonotype has just a few counts. CDR3: CASSRKTGGTDTQYF. In DNA form, the CDR3 reads TGTGCCAGCAGCCGCAAAACAGGGGGCACAGATACGCAGTATTTT. This chain joins TRBV3-1 and TRBJ2-3; 7 bases map to TRBD1. Germline assignment: CDR1 LGHDT and CDR2 YNNKEL (reference sequence). The J segment lost 1 base and the V segment lost 4 bases, leaving 5 bases of the junction unmatched. There are 15 residues in the CDR3.

This clonotype turned up a few times. This sequence joins TRBV2 and TRBJ2-5; perhaps D is TRBD1 or TRBD2 (5 bases each). The CDR3 covers 14 residues. Germline CDR1 SNHLY, CDR2 FYNNEI. Trimming took 6 bases from V and 1 from J, leaving 12 bases between them. The CDR3 is CASSKWDGQETQYF. Here the CDR3 DNA reads TGTGCCAGCAGCAAATGGGACGGCCAAGAGACCCAGTACTTC.

This clonotype was found a few times. This sequence joins TRBV4-1 and TRBJ1-1; 7 nucleotides agree with TRBD1. J lost 4 bases, V lost 5 bases, and 16 bases had no gene match. CDR3 size: 17 residues. Germline V gene lookup returns CDR1 MGHRA and CDR2 YSYEKL. CDR3 sequence: CASSWGQYDYDGTEAFF. The CDR3 DNA follows: TGCGCCAGCAGCTGGGGACAGTATGATTATGATGGCACTGAAGCTTTCTTT.

V and J are TRBV7-9 and TRBJ2-1, with D unresolved. CDR1 SEHNR and CDR2 FQNEAQ come from the germline V gene (reference sequence). The CDR3 has 12 amino acids. Trimming removed 3 bases from V and 12 bases from J, with 12 bases in between. The CDR3 reads CASSFGPGGQFF. As DNA, the CDR3 is TGTGCCAGCAGCTTCGGCCCCGGCGGGCAGTTCTTC.